This T cell receptor beta chain was retrieved from a study of blood T cells in healthy people across ages (dated by TCRdb to between 2014 and 2016). Regarding the study in general: Template switching captured roughly one uniquely barcoded TCR beta cDNA molecule per two T cells in model experiments. To track age-related changes in TCR beta repertoire diversity, the study relied on deep sequencing normalized with unique cDNA molecular identifiers. For two donors (one aged 18 to 29 and one aged 80 or older), the study analyzed two additional independent replicas of 1 million unique cDNA reads from the same blood draw. To avoid experimental bias, donors of different ages were spread randomly across the sequencing lanes. The donors were split into four age groups: young (average approximately 16 years), middle-aged (39), aged (62) and long-lived (roughly 77).

Points the paper makes about the study in general: Compared with the aged group, the long-lived group had more naive CD4+ T cells, fewer expanded clones and increased TCR diversity, a pattern suggesting age selection. The CMV infection status of donors was not known, potentially confounding age-related changes in expanded clonotypes. Total diversity estimates from one million sequenced T cells were considered lower bounds and underestimates. Observed TCR beta diversity per million T cells fell roughly linearly with age, and a significant reduction was already apparent by age around 40. Observed TCR beta diversity correlated strongly with the percentage of naive T cells measured by flow cytometry. Bulk unsorted PBMC profiling prevented conclusive comparison of naive and antigen-experienced compartments.

The library was built by means of 5' RACE. These reads were obtained on an Illumina HiSeq 2500. A second PCR of about 6 to 11 cycles was performed with a sample-barcoded 5' primer and a J-beta primer mix. A template-switch 5' adaptor carrying 12 random nucleotides introduced a unique molecular identifier onto each TCR beta cDNA molecule. Each sample yielded at least 2.5 million CDR3-containing paired-end reads. All of the RNA was converted into first-strand cDNA using the Mint cDNA synthesis kit, with a TRBC-specific oligonucleotide serving as the primer. After uracil-DNA glycosylase treatment, a first 18-cycle PCR used universal primers M1SS and BC2_uni_R on all cDNA. The authors processed their data as follows. For normalization, 1 million high-quality reads were randomly selected from each sample, with every read carrying a distinct molecular identifier. Reads with shared molecular identifiers were discarded instead of being binned into consensus sequences. MiTCR, set to a Q25 quality threshold and the strictest error-elimination algorithm, was used for CDR3 identification, clonotype clustering and error correction. A nonparametric unseen species model with Euler transformation was used to estimate a lower bound on total TCR beta diversity. The public reads were quality trimmed at Q25 with fastp and then assembled into clones with MiXCR by TCRdb, keeping productive beta chains. Under each unique CDR3 protein, matching rows form one entry showing the most common genes and DNA. None of the V and J calls come from the authors' own analysis; TCRdb made them. The sample table contains around 800,000 distinct CDR3 sequences; only one count was recorded for 53% of them. The ten biggest clones cover about 38% of the sample.

Trimming leaves V shorter by 6 bases and J shorter by 3 bases, with the junction holding 4 bases beyond the gene matches. Counted from cysteine to phenylalanine, this CDR3 has 15 amino acids. Only CDR3 DNA is held: 45 bases, read in frame from base 1. The germline V gene supplies CDR1 MNHNS and CDR2 SASEGT. Systemically healthy Caucasian individuals from Russia, around 39 in total and aged roughly 6 to 100 years, were included as donors. Roughly 10 milliliters of peripheral blood were collected from each donor into EDTA-treated Vacutainer tubes. Ficoll-Paque density-gradient centrifugation was used to isolate PBMCs, with at least 7 million per sample. Trizol reagent was used to extract total RNA from PBMCs, with at least 5 micrograms per sample. The percentages of naive CD45RAhigh/CD27high T cells were determined by flow cytometry on a PBMC aliquot from every donor. This clonotype was observed once. The specificity of this receptor is unknown. No base quality information exists; no much larger clone differs at one position. Just one read gives weak support.

The sequence was collected from a man of 80 years or more in good health. The sequenced sample consisted of blood. Here the chain combines TRBV6-1 and TRBJ1-5; the central 11 bases match TRBD1. The nucleotides are TGTGCCAGCAGGGGGACAGGGGGGGACAATCAGCCCCAGCATTTT. The encoded protein is CASRGTGGDNQPQHF.